This paragraph covers one TCR beta chain sequence. A single count supports this clone. The target of this receptor is not known. No much larger clonotype is one base removed from it; base qualities were not supplied. In total, over 600 healthy bone marrow donors made up the cohort. All cohort members were sampled while nominally healthy, although unrecorded immune exposures were likely present. The donor was CMV seropositive and was included in the group of approximately 300 seropositive cohort members. Each donor provided a peripheral blood sample, and peripheral blood mononuclear cells were used for TCR beta sequencing. The Qiagen DNeasy Blood Extraction Kit was used to extract genomic DNA from the blood cell samples. Reading from cysteine to phenylalanine, the CDR3 counts 15 amino acids. Of the read, only the CDR3 DNA is kept; its 45 bases are in frame from base 1. The germline V gene provides CDR1 SGHVS and CDR2 FQNEAQ. V lost 8 bases and J lost 7 bases; the stretch between them is 21 bases long.

The data belong to a study of cytomegalovirus exposure and HLA in healthy donors (dated by TCRdb to 2016 to 2017). With respect to the entire study: In an earlier analysis of fewer than 750 of the donors, about 270 Gb of sequence data and 117 million unique TCR beta sequences from about 180 million T cells were reported. The study profiled the T cell repertoires of under 850 subjects by immunosequencing and related them to cytomegalovirus serostatus. Rather than using new phenotypic data, the later analysis identified candidate immune exposures from TCR beta sequences and from how often those sequences occurred across donors. Besides the first cohort of about 730 subjects, a separate validation cohort made up of roughly 120 different subjects was used. In a later genetic analysis, genome-wide SNP genotypes for about three fifths of the 666 donors were used, and that subset was treated as a discovery cohort. Among about 390 genotyped donors of the cohort, an average of approximately 250,000 unique TCR beta nucleotide sequences were sequenced per donor, 15% to 20% of them non-productive. Donor age, sex, ethnicity and CMV serostatus were compiled alongside the repertoire data. About five DR-DQ haplotypes were handled as single units for association and clustering because linkage in the cohort was strong. All discovery cohort repertoires had been generated on a single sequencing platform. HLA typing covered class I and class II loci at four-digit resolution. In an earlier analysis of roughly 540 of the donors, high-throughput TCR beta sequencing was used to judge whether each TCR beta V gene segment behaved as functional or pseudogenic. The number of typed donors differed by locus: about 620-630 for A, B, C, DRB1 and DQB1; 500 to 550 for DQA1; around 580 for DPA1; and some 450 for DPB1. Of the roughly 400 genotyped donors, 81% fell in the genetic ancestry cluster associated with self-reported Caucasian donors. A later analysis re-analyzed previously published TCR beta repertoires from about 730 donors and added high-resolution HLA genotyping to study TCR occurrence patterns. The study combined high-throughput TCR immunosequencing, statistical association of individual TCRs with disease status, and machine learning to predict cytomegalovirus infection status. Roughly 300 gigabases of sequencing data and 75 million to 85 million unique TCR sequences made up an early release that covered some 640 HLA-typed donors. The aim of the study was to test whether cataloging public T cell receptors could identify signatures of past pathogen exposure. Paper-wide results and their limitations: In a later analysis, the rate of TCR association differed among HLA loci, with DRB1 alleles having the most associated TCRs and HLA-C alleles having the fewest. A few of the identified cytomegalovirus-associated TCR beta chains were confirmed in vitro to be specific for cytomegalovirus antigens. The earlier analysis of some 540 of the donors excluded some 16 rarely observed V segments, including chromosome 9 orphons, because counts were too low. A later analysis found that most CMV-associated TCR beta chains appeared HLA-restricted, with HLA associations seemingly driven largely by CMV exposure. A further reported finding was that TCR beta sequences accurately predicted the HLA-A and HLA-B alleles for most subjects in the first cohort. The classifier was reported to diagnose cytomegalovirus status with high specificity and sensitivity in both the original cohort and the validation cohort. Because HLA typing was missing for some donors at each locus, association tests included only the typed subset. Linkage disequilibrium might explain the correlated functional status among segregating V segments, but an unknown experimental factor could not be excluded. For the cohort, immune exposure information was limited to CMV serostatus. An earlier analysis of approximately 600 of the donors showed that most TCR beta V segments appeared in productive rearrangements either about 90% or about 30% of the time, which broadly matched IMGT annotations. It was suggested by the authors that the approach could potentially be generalized to other disease states and immunological phenotypes. The cohort was sequenced for TCR beta chains only, and without alpha or paired-chain data the features that could be detected were limited. According to a later genetic analysis, donors in an Asian-associated ancestry cluster had fewer N-insertions in productive TCRs than the approximately 700-donor mean. At a false discovery rate of 0.05, a later analysis linked about 16,000 TCR beta sequences to specific HLA alleles. A total of 150 to 200 TCR beta chains were listed by the study as associated with cytomegalovirus. When HLA alleles, especially DR and DQ, strongly co-occurred, attributing TCR associations to individual alleles was difficult. According to a later analysis, parvovirus B19, influenza, CMV and Epstein-Barr virus appeared linked to several top co-occurrence clusters. A cluster of highly shared sequence variants was judged likely to represent a technical artifact of the sequencing pipeline. Roughly uniform sequencing depth across donors was assumed in presence/absence analyses, although this assumption may not hold. Across donors, most TCR sequences were observed very rarely, whereas some public TCRs were present in many individuals. V-gene and J-gene trimming of TCR beta chains was associated with a missense DCLRE1C variant in a later genetic analysis, and the association was replicated in an independent cohort. Some IMGT-functional V segments, including TRBV6-2 and TRBV6-3, could not be told apart with the 87-base-pair reads, so those segments were excluded. A later analysis found that HLA-associated TCR beta chains were more clonally expanded and had lower generation probabilities than equally common non-associated chains.

The library was made by the immunoSEQ multiplex PCR assay. A mixture of 60 forward primers for TCR Vbeta segments and 13 reverse primers for TCR Jbeta segments was used in the multiplex PCR. The CDR3 region of rearranged TCR beta genes was amplified from genomic DNA by a multiplex PCR assay. The Illumina HiSeq System was used to sequence the amplified TCR beta libraries as 87-base-pair reads. For the original study's pipeline: A later analysis tallied roughly 78 million unique TCR beta chains across the 640 or so repertoires, and some 12 million of those chains were shared by two or more donors. Raw reads were error-corrected and collapsed into unique sequences by a nearest-neighbor algorithm in which closely related sequences were merged to remove PCR and sequencing errors. To assign V, D and J gene segments, CDR3 sequences were aligned to IMGT reference sequences. For a sequence to be retained, at least a six-nucleotide match to both a V gene segment and a J gene segment was required. Rearrangements were classified as productive when the CDR3 lacked stop codons and remained in frame with V and J, and all other rearrangements were classified as non-productive. Following IMGT convention, CDR3 was defined as the stretch from the second conserved V-encoded cysteine to the conserved J-encoded phenylalanine. The earlier analysis of 550 to 650 of the donors excluded any sequence lacking an unambiguous match to a single V gene segment. An earlier analysis of approximately 590 of the donors called V segments functional above 56.7% productive rearrangements and segregating when the between-donor standard deviation exceeded 5%. A statistical classification framework was developed to diagnose cytomegalovirus status using the catalog of TCR beta chain sequences. V and J gene assignment, in a later analysis, came from comparing TCR nucleotide sequences with IMGT/GENE-DB human TR gene sequences. A later analysis assigned CDR3 sequences and most-parsimonious VDJ recombination scenarios with the TCRdist pipeline. In a later analysis, each TCR beta chain was defined by its CDR3 amino acid sequence together with its V-gene family, and reads without a unique V-gene family were excluded. To address suspected cross-contamination and a sequencing artifact, a later analysis removed 450 to 700 highly shared, low-generation-probability nucleotide sequences. In a later analysis, a clonal expansion index for each public chain was calculated from normalized within-repertoire ranks of inferred template counts. In a later analysis, generation probabilities were computed using a VDJ recombination model fitted to out-of-frame rearrangements, and the results were checked against IGoR. Hypergeometric tests were used in a later analysis to score TCR-TCR, TCR-HLA and TCR-CMV co-occurrence, with a repertoire-size bias correction applied to the TCR pairs. In a later analysis, false discovery rates were estimated by permuting HLA or CMV assignments 20 times. A later analysis grouped co-occurring TCRs with DBSCAN, adding TCRdist sequence similarity when clustering within HLA-allele-positive subsets. Co-occurrence clustering excluded repertoires with fewer than 30,000 or more than 120,000 public chains, plus five with anomalous nucleotide sharing. The table was pulled from immuneACCESS by TCRdb, which kept in-frame rearrangements only. Such tables lose some clones; where checked, under half of the loss comes from unresolved V genes, and the rest has no known cause. D and trimming were read from the DNA, whereas the V and J calls and clone size are those reported in that table. In all, the sample holds approximately 70,000 clones, and 65% to 70% of those were seen once. Together, the top ten hold approximately 7.6% of the sample.

The sequence came from a man in his forties in good health and CMV-seropositive. The sequence is built from TRBV7-8 and TRBJ1-5; TRBD1 might be the D gene, on 6 matching bases. What was sequenced was PBMCs. The CDR3 protein sequence reads: CASRRSGGRGQPQHF. The DNA sequence reads TGTGCCAGCCGACGTTCGGGGGGCCGGGGACAGCCCCAGCATTTT.